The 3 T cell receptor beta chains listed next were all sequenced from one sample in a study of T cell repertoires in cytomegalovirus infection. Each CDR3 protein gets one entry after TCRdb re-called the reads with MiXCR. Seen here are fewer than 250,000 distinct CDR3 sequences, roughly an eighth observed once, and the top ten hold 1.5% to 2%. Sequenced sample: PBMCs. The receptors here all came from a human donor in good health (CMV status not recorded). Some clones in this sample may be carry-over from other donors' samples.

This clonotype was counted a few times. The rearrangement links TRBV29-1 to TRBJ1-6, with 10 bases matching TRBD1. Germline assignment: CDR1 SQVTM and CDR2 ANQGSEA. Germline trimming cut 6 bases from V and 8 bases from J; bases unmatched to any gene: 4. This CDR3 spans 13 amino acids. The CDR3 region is CSVRGTGDSPLHF. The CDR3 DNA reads TGCAGCGTCCGCGGGACAGGGGATTCACCCCTCCACTTT.

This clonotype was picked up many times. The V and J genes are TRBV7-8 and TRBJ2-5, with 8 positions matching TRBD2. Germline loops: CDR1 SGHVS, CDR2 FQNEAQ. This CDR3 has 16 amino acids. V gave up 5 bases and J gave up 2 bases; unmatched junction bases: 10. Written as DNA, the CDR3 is TGTGCCAGCAGCCTAAGGGTAGCGGGGTCGCAAGAGACCCAGTACTTC. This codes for CASSLRVAGSQETQYF.

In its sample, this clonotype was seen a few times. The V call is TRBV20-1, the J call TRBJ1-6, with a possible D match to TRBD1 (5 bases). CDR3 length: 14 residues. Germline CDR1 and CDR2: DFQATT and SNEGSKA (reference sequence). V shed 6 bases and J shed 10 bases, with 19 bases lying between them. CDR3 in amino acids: CSARRDGIRSPLHF. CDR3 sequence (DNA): TGCAGTGCCCGCCGGGACGGCATTAGGTCACCCCTCCACTTT.